This entry lists 29 T cell receptor beta chains sequenced from one sample in a study of blood T cell repertoires in COVID-19. Here immunoSEQ multiplex PCR was the method, and the copy in TCRdb shows in-frame clones only, minus some. The sample has about 200,000 clones, approximately 80% seen once. Sequencing was performed on PBMCs or T cells enriched from blood (not recorded which). These receptors were taken from a woman aged 40 to 55 with acute COVID-19.

V gene TRBV6-5 combines with J gene TRBJ2-1; D is perhaps TRBD2 (6 bases). Germline V lookup: CDR1 MNHEY, CDR2 SVGAGI. Trimming took 7 bases from V and 8 from J, leaving 18 bases between them. The CDR3 spans 14 residues. CDR3 sequence reads: CASTAGYPWDEQFF. DNA of the CDR3: TGTGCCAGCACGGCGGGATACCCTTGGGATGAGCAGTTCTTC.

CDR3 residues: CASSAQASEAFF. The CDR3 DNA follows: TGTGCCAGCAGCGCACAGGCATCTGAAGCTTTCTTT. J is TRBJ1-1 and V is TRBV2; D is perhaps TRBD1 (5 bases). Looked up from germline, CDR1 is SNHLY and CDR2 is FYNNEI. The V gene lost 6 bases and the J gene lost 6 bases, with 11 bases spanning the gap. This CDR3 region has 12 residues.

The V call is TRBV7-9, the J call TRBJ1-5; TRBD1 might be the D (5 bases). CDR3 length: 15 amino acids. V lost 1 base and J lost 11, with 18 bases in between. Looked up from germline, CDR1 is SEHNR and CDR2 is FQNEAQ (reference sequence). CDR3 in amino acids: CASSLVQGGDQSQHF. Here the CDR3 DNA reads TGTGCCAGCAGCTTAGTTCAGGGAGGAGATCAATCCCAGCATTTT.

The V gene is TRBV5-4, the J gene TRBJ2-2; the match to TRBD2 covers 8 bases. Germline V gene lookup returns CDR1 SGHNT and CDR2 YYREEE (reference sequence). There are 16 residues in the CDR3. V lost 1 base, J lost 4 bases, and 6 bases stayed unmatched. CDR3 amino acids: CASSLSASGSTGELFF. For the CDR3, the DNA is TGTGCCAGCAGCTTGTCGGCTAGCGGGTCCACCGGGGAGCTGTTTTTT. Filled out from reference TRBV5-4 and TRBJ2-2, the complete variable domain reads ETGVTQSPTHLIKTRGQQVTLRCSSQSGHNTVSWYQQALGQGPQFIFQYYREEENGRGNFPPRFSGLQFPNYSSELNVNALELDDSALYLCASSLSASGSTGELFFGEGSRLTVL.

This chain uses TRBV12-3 or TRBV12-4 with TRBJ1-5; unclear D gene. Trimming cost V 5 bases and J 4 bases, with 3 bases left between them. The CDR3 sequence is 11 residues long. CDR3 nucleotide sequence: TGTGCCAGCAGTCAAAATCAGCCCCAGCATTTT. It encodes CASSQNQPQHF.

V is TRBV28 and J is TRBJ1-5, with D perhaps matching TRBD1 (5 bases). The CDR3 extends over 16 amino acids. Germline V lookup: CDR1 MDHEN, CDR2 SYDVKM. V was clipped by 1 base and J by 1 base, with 11 bases between them. DNA for the CDR3: TGTGCCAGCAGTTTATTAGGGGCGCGGAGCAATCAGCCCCAGCATTTT. As protein: CASSLLGARSNQPQHF. Full variable domain (rest looked up from reference TRBV28 and TRBJ1-5): DVKVTQSSRYLVKRTGEKVFLECVQDMDHENMFWYRQDPGLGLRLIYFSYDVKMKEKGDIPEGYSVSREKKERFSLILESASTNQTSMYLCASSLLGARSNQPQHFGDGTRLSIL.

V and J are TRBV30 and TRBJ1-2; D may be TRBD1 (5 bases). CDR3 length equals 11 residues. Trimming shortened V by 7 bases and J by 5 bases, and 11 bases separated the two germline ends. Germline V lookup: CDR1 GTSNPN, CDR2 SVGIG (reference sequence). CDR3 sequence (DNA): TGTGCCTATTCCCAGGGATATGGCTACACCTTC. As protein: CAYSQGYGYTF.

On this clone: A far larger clone lies a single base away; this is likely a read error. The chain joins TRBV19 to TRBJ1-1; perhaps TRBD1 as D (5 bases). The CDR3 totals 14 residues. Per the germline V gene, CDR1 is LNHDA and CDR2 is SQIVND (reference sequence). CDR3 protein: CANSSPGMGTEAFF. The CDR3 nucleotides read TGTGCCAATAGTTCCCCAGGGATGGGGACTGAAGCTTTCTTT.

J is TRBJ2-1 and V is TRBV7-9; 11 positions match TRBD2. CDR3 length: 17 residues. CDR1 SEHNR and CDR2 FQNEAQ come from the germline V gene (reference sequence). V lost 5 bases, J lost 4 bases, and 10 bases stayed unmatched. The CDR3 protein is CASSTTSGRGIYNEQFF. Written as DNA, the CDR3 is TGTGCCAGCAGCACAACTAGCGGGAGAGGGATTTACAATGAGCAGTTCTTC.

The chain couples TRBV30 to TRBJ1-1; perhaps TRBD1 as D (5 bases). Germline values: CDR1 GTSNPN, CDR2 SVGIG (reference sequence). The CDR3 contains 14 residues. V lost 2 bases and J lost 4, with 14 bases in between. CDR3 sequence (DNA): TGTGCCTGGAGTCTGGACGCGGGGGTCACTGAAGCTTTCTTT. This codes for CAWSLDAGVTEAFF.

J is TRBJ1-2 and V is TRBV6-5, with a weak D call TRBD1 (6 bases). Trimming took off 10 bases at V and 6 bases at J, with 21 bases between the two ends. Germline V CDR1 and CDR2: MNHEY, SVGAGI. This CDR3 is built from 14 residues. CDR3 sequence: CATYRNRAIHGYTF. The CDR3 DNA is TGTGCCACTTACCGAAACAGGGCGATCCATGGCTACACCTTC.

This rearrangement joins TRBV6-5 to TRBJ2-7; D might be TRBD1 (6 bases). The CDR3 is made up of 11 amino acids. Deletions cut 6 bases from V and 9 bases from J, with 12 bases between. The germline CDR1 and CDR2 sequences are MNHEY and SVGAGI. The CDR3 is CASSDRWSQYF. The CDR3 DNA is TGTGCCAGCAGCGACAGGTGGTCGCAGTACTTC.

This clone was counted only a few times. Other DNA sequences from this sample encode an identical CDR3 as well. This sequence joins TRBV11-2 and TRBJ1-2, with 7 bases matching TRBD1. The germline CDR1 and CDR2 sequences are SGHAT and FQNNGV. The CDR3 runs 16 residues. V shed 0 bases, J shed 4 bases, and the junction held 8 bases outside the gene matches. The CDR3 DNA is TGTGCCAGCAGCTTAGATAGAGGGGGCGCGGGCTATGGCTACACCTTC. Translated, it gives CASSLDRGGAGYGYTF.

The chain carries TRBV7-8 and TRBJ2-3, with 14 bases identical to TRBD2. In germline, CDR1 is SGHVS, CDR2 FQNEAQ. This CDR3 has 16 residues. Trimming cost V 2 bases and J 6 bases; bases outside gene matches: 4. The CDR3 coding sequence is TGTGCCAGCAGCTTAAGGACTAGCGGGAGGTCGGATACGCAGTATTTT. Amino acids: CASSLRTSGRSDTQYF.

V gene TRBV6-5 combines with J gene TRBJ2-7; D is possibly TRBD2 (6 bases). The germline V gene has CDR1 MNHEY and CDR2 SVGAGI. This CDR3 is built from 15 residues. The germline V and J ends were trimmed by 2 bases and 2 bases, with 13 bases remaining between them. DNA of the CDR3: TGTGCCAGCAGTTACCGGACGGAGGGAACCTACGAGCAGTACTTC. Its protein product is CASSYRTEGTYEQYF.

The CDR3 nucleotides read TGCGCCAGCAGCTTGGTATACCAAGAGACCCAGTACTTC. Translating gives CASSLVYQETQYF. The gene calls are TRBV5-1 and TRBJ2-5; D unresolved. Trimming took 0 bases from V and 0 from J, leaving 3 bases between them. Per the germline V gene, CDR1 is SGHRS and CDR2 is YFSETQ. CDR3 size: 13 residues.

The J gene is TRBJ1-1, the V gene TRBV9, with TRBD1 as a possible D gene (6 bases). Per the germline V gene, CDR1 is SGDLS and CDR2 is YYNGEE. The V end lost 4 bases, the J end lost 5 bases, and 15 bases lay between the germline ends. The CDR3 sequence is 14 residues long. CDR3 in amino acids: CASSQTGSRTEAFF. DNA of the CDR3: TGTGCCAGCAGCCAAACAGGGTCGAGGACTGAAGCTTTCTTT.

The V and J genes are TRBV5-6 and TRBJ2-3; the match to TRBD2 covers 15 bases. V shed 3 bases, J shed 3 bases, and the junction held 8 bases outside the gene matches. Germline CDR1 is SGHDT and CDR2 is YYEEEE. This CDR3 has 18 amino acids. Written as DNA, the CDR3 is TGTGCCAGCAGCTCCCTCAGGACTAGCGGGAGGGCTACAGATACGCAGTATTTT. It codes for CASSSLRTSGRATDTQYF.

As to this clone: Other nucleotide sequences from this sample produce the same CDR3. The chain recombines TRBV11-2 with TRBJ1-2; 9 nucleotides match TRBD1. The CDR3 is 15 residues long. The J segment lost 6 bases and the V segment lost 1 base, leaving 6 bases of the junction unmatched. Germline CDR1 is SGHAT and CDR2 is FQNNGV. This CDR3 reads CASSLGGQGLDGYTF. DNA for the CDR3: TGTGCCAGCAGCTTAGGGGGACAGGGTCTGGATGGCTACACCTTC.

The chain links TRBV7-2 to TRBJ2-3, with D possibly being TRBD1 (5 bases). The CDR3 is made up of 16 amino acids. Germline lookup yields CDR1 SGHTA and CDR2 FQGNSA. Deletions cut 1 base from V and 2 bases from J, with 13 bases between. DNA for the CDR3: TGTGCCAGCAGCTTAGAAACAGGCGCCCTCACAGATACGCAGTATTTT. It encodes CASSLETGALTDTQYF.

The gene calls are TRBV19 and TRBJ1-2, with 8 positions matching TRBD1. CDR3 length equals 14 residues. Trimming cost V 5 bases and J 4 bases; bases outside gene matches: 6. Germline CDR1 is LNHDA and CDR2 is SQIVND (reference sequence). The CDR3 protein is CASSADRASYGYTF. CDR3 nucleotides: TGTGCCAGTAGTGCGGACAGGGCTAGCTATGGCTACACCTTC.

The chain uses TRBV13 and TRBJ2-1; 8 nucleotides agree with TRBD2. The length of the CDR3 is 13 residues. Germline CDR1 reads PRHDT; CDR2 reads FYEKMQ (reference sequence). The junction had 4 bases not matched to a gene; V was cut back by 5 bases and J by 7 bases. CDR3 DNA sequence: TGTGCCAGCAGCCTAAGACTAGCGAATGAGCAGTTCTTC. It codes for CASSLRLANEQFF. Supplemented by reference TRBV13 and TRBJ2-1, the full variable domain reads AAGVIQSPRHLIKEKRETATLKCYPIPRHDTVYWYQQGPGQDPQFLISFYEKMQSDKGSIPDRFSAQQFSDYHSELNMSSLELGDSALYFCASSLRLANEQFFGPGTRLTVL.

The chain couples TRBV7-3 to TRBJ2-2; no definite D call. Trimming cost V 5 bases and J 6 bases, with 7 bases left between them. The CDR3 is made up of 12 amino acids. From germline, CDR1 is SGHTA and CDR2 FQGTGA. CDR3 region: CASSRSAGELFF. The CDR3 DNA reads TGTGCCAGCAGCCGCAGCGCCGGGGAGCTGTTTTTT.

In the case of this clone: Other DNA variants within this sample encode the same CDR3. CDR3 nucleotides: TGTGCCAGCAGCCCGAGCTACGAGCAGTACTTC. This sequence encodes CASSPSYEQYF. The chain is built from TRBV7-9 and TRBJ2-7; D ambiguous. This CDR3 has 11 amino acids. V dropped 5 bases and J dropped 3 bases, with 5 bases sitting between them. Germline V gene sequence: CDR1 SEHNR, CDR2 FQNEAQ (reference sequence). Drawing the rest from reference TRBV7-9 and TRBJ2-7, the complete variable domain is DTGVSQNPRHKITKRGQNVTFRCDPISEHNRLYWYRQTLGQGPEFLTYFQNEAQLEKSRLLSDRFSAERPKGSFSTLEIQRTEQGDSAMYLCASSPSYEQYFGPGTRLTVT.

There are a few counts of this clone. The J gene is TRBJ2-3, the V gene TRBV6-5, with D possibly matching TRBD2 (6 bases). Germline assignment: CDR1 MNHEY and CDR2 SVGAGI. This CDR3 comprises 12 residues. Trimming took off 6 bases at V and 4 bases at J, with 8 bases between the two ends. This chain's CDR3 is CASRSSADTQYF. CDR3 coding DNA: TGTGCCAGCAGGTCTAGCGCAGATACGCAGTATTTT.

The rearrangement joins TRBV18 to TRBJ1-6, with 7 bases identical to TRBD1. With V trimmed by 1 base and J by 7 bases, 10 bases remained unmatched. The CDR3 is made up of 17 amino acids. The V gene's germline CDR1 is KGHSH and CDR2 LQKENI. In DNA form, the CDR3 reads TGTGCCAGCTCACCACTACAGAAGGGACAGCTGAATTCACCCCTCCACTTT. Amino acid sequence: CASSPLQKGQLNSPLHF.

The genes are TRBV11-2 and TRBJ2-1, with 7 bases lining up with TRBD2. The CDR3 is 15 residues long. From germline, CDR1 is SGHAT and CDR2 FQNNGV. V was clipped by 4 bases and J by 6 bases; unmatched bases: 9. CDR3 amino acids: CASSSLAEGGNEQFF. In DNA, the CDR3 is TGTGCCAGCAGCTCCCTAGCGGAGGGTGGCAATGAGCAGTTCTTC.

The chain recombines TRBV6-6 with TRBJ2-4; possibly TRBD1 for D (7 bases). The CDR3 sequence is 13 residues long. Trimming took off 6 bases at V and 8 bases at J, with 14 bases between the two ends. Germline V CDR1 and CDR2: MNHNY, SVGAGI (reference sequence). The CDR3 region is CASREGAVDIQYF. The DNA for the CDR3 is TGTGCCAGCAGGGAGGGGGCGGTCGACATTCAGTACTTC.

DNA of the CDR3: TGTGCCAGCAGCTTGTTGTTTGGAGAGGGCTTCGCAAACACCATATATTTT. It specifies CASSLLFGEGFANTIYF. The chain links TRBV5-8 to TRBJ1-3; D is unclear. Trimming removed 1 base from V and 6 bases from J, with 20 bases in between. CDR1 is SGHTS and CDR2 is YDEGEE in the germline V gene. This CDR3 is 17 amino acids long.